This T cell receptor beta chain derives from a study of cytomegalovirus exposure and HLA in healthy donors. Notes on the study in general: Rare TCR sequences predominated, though certain public TCRs were found in many donors. Roughly uniform sequencing depth across donors was assumed, possibly incorrectly. A list of about 180 TCR beta chains associated with cytomegalovirus was given.

13 Jbeta primers and 60 Vbeta primers were used for the PCR. Only in-frame clones appear in the TCRdb table, and some are missing; sequencing was by immunoSEQ multiplex PCR. The repertoire holds some 140,000 clones, with roughly 80% as singletons. Germline loops: CDR1 MNHEY, CDR2 SMNVEV (reference sequence). This CDR3 region has 15 residues. V lost 5 bases and J lost 3, with 11 bases in between. Of note for this clone: Its antigen remains unidentified.

This receptor was taken from a man aged 25 to 45 in good health and CMV-seropositive. The sequenced sample was PBMCs. The rearrangement links TRBV27 to TRBJ2-6, with a tentative D call TRBD2 (7 bases). CDR3 DNA sequence: TGTGCCAGCAGTCTAGGGGGGGTTGGGGCCAACGTCCTGACTTTC. It encodes CASSLGGVGANVLTF.